One sample yielded the 18 T cell receptor beta chains listed below, sequenced in a study of blood T cell repertoires in COVID-19. Measured with immunoSEQ multiplex PCR; TCRdb has only the in-frame clones, and not every one. The sample has 60,000 to 75,000 clones, more than 75% seen once. The sequenced sample was peripheral blood. These TCRs come from a middle-aged man with active COVID-19.

This chain joins TRBV5-1 and TRBJ1-1; D call uncertain. Germline CDR1 is SGHRS and CDR2 is YFSETQ. This CDR3 comprises 15 residues. Trimming took 2 bases from V and 2 from J, leaving 13 bases between them. CDR3 amino acids: CASSFLTPLNTEAFF. The CDR3 region has the DNA TGCGCCAGCAGCTTCTTAACACCCCTTAACACTGAAGCTTTCTTT.

Remarks on this clone: The sample has other DNA sequences that encode this CDR3 too. This chain connects TRBV5-1 to TRBJ2-5, with 12 bases identical to TRBD2. Germline V gene sequence: CDR1 SGHRS, CDR2 YFSETQ. V gave up 0 bases and J gave up 3 bases; unmatched junction bases: 0. The CDR3 extends over 15 amino acids. CDR3 region: CASSLGLAGEETQYF. In nucleotides, the CDR3 is TGCGCCAGCAGCTTGGGACTAGCGGGGGAAGAGACCCAGTACTTC.

The J gene is TRBJ2-7, the V gene TRBV2; possible D gene TRBD1, 5 bases. Germline V lookup: CDR1 SNHLY, CDR2 FYNNEI. Trimming took off 5 bases at V and 4 bases at J, with 15 bases between the two ends. The CDR3 totals 14 residues. In DNA form, the CDR3 reads TGTGCCAGCAGTTTTCCTACAGGAAAGTACGAGCAGTACTTC. As protein: CASSFPTGKYEQYF.

The chain has TRBV6-6 and TRBJ1-2; D uncertain. The V gene's germline CDR1 is MNHNY and CDR2 SVGAGI (reference sequence). The CDR3 runs to 13 residues. V was shortened by 6 bases and J by 3 bases, with 11 bases between the two germline ends. This CDR3 is CASRPTEHYGYTF. CDR3 nucleotides: TGTGCCAGCAGACCCACAGAGCACTATGGCTACACCTTC.

V and J are TRBV18 and TRBJ2-1; 9 bases match TRBD1. Unmatched junction bases numbered 10, after V lost 3 bases and J lost 7 bases. CDR3 length: 16 residues. CDR1 is KGHSH and CDR2 is LQKENI in the germline V gene. DNA of the CDR3: TGTGCCAGCTCACCCTACAGAACAGGGGGCTTGAATGAGCAGTTCTTC. Its translation: CASSPYRTGGLNEQFF. The variable domain in full, completed from reference TRBV18 and TRBJ2-1, reads NAGVMQNPRHLVRRRGQEARLRCSPMKGHSHVYWYRQLPEEGLKFMVYLQKENIIDESGMPKERFSAEFPKEGPSILRIQQVVRGDSAAYFCASSPYRTGGLNEQFFGPGTRLTVL.

The rearrangement uses TRBV5-4 and TRBJ1-2, with D possibly matching TRBD1 (6 bases). CDR3 length equals 16 residues. Germline values: CDR1 SGHNT, CDR2 YYREEE (reference sequence). Trimming removed 4 bases from V and 0 bases from J, with 16 bases in between. The CDR3 DNA reads TGTGCCAGCAGCCCAAGTGTTGGACAGCCTAACTATGGCTACACCTTC. This gives the protein CASSPSVGQPNYGYTF.

The V call is TRBV10-2, the J call TRBJ1-3, with no clear D. CDR1 and CDR2 from the germline V gene are WSHSY and SAAADI. CDR3 length equals 15 residues. The V end was cut by 4 bases, the J end by 0 bases, with 10 bases between. CDR3 sequence (DNA): TGCGCCAGCAGTGTTGAGTTCTACTCTGGAAACACCATATATTTT. Protein product: CASSVEFYSGNTIYF.

V gene TRBV28 combines with J gene TRBJ2-1, with 7 bases lining up with TRBD2. Per the germline V gene, CDR1 is MDHEN and CDR2 is SYDVKM. With 9 bases clipped from V and 0 bases from J, the junction kept 11 bases outside the gene matches. The CDR3 spans 16 residues. For the CDR3, the DNA is TGTGCCAGTAGTGCCTGGGGCGGGAGCTCCTACAATGAGCAGTTCTTC. Its translation is CASSAWGGSSYNEQFF. Supplemented by reference TRBV28 and TRBJ2-1, the full variable domain reads DVKVTQSSRYLVKRTGEKVFLECVQDMDHENMFWYRQDPGLGLRLIYFSYDVKMKEKGDIPEGYSVSREKKERFSLILESASTNQTSMYLCASSAWGGSSYNEQFFGPGTRLTVL.

The gene calls are TRBV6-4 and TRBJ1-1; D is possibly TRBD1 (5 bases). V was pared by 6 bases and J by 2 bases, with 10 bases between. Germline V lookup: CDR1 MRHNA, CDR2 SNTAGT. This CDR3 region has 13 residues. CDR3 sequence reads: CASRAGLNTEAFF. The CDR3 nucleotides read TGTGCCAGCAGAGCAGGGTTAAACACTGAAGCTTTCTTT.

This rearrangement joins TRBV3-1 (or the pseudogene TRBV3-2) to TRBJ1-2; perhaps TRBD1 as D (6 bases). Trimming removed 11 bases at V and 8 bases at J, with 18 bases between. This CDR3 comprises 12 residues. Germline V lookup: CDR1 LGHDT, CDR2 YNNKEL (reference sequence). The chain's CDR3 is CARGGGAKGYTF. The CDR3 nucleotides read TGTGCCCGGGGTGGGGGCGCAAAGGGCTACACCTTC.

V is TRBV7-9 and J is TRBJ2-2; TRBD2 matches 7 bases. Trimming at V came to 5 bases and at J to 2 bases, leaving 5 bases not matched to a gene. CDR1 and CDR2 (germline): SEHNR, FQNEAQ (reference sequence). The CDR3 totals 15 residues. Written as DNA, the CDR3 is TGTGCCAGCAGCAATGGACTAGACAACACCGGGGAGCTGTTTTTT. This sequence encodes CASSNGLDNTGELFF.

This chain uses TRBV7-9 with TRBJ2-1; D is possibly TRBD1 (6 bases). Trimming cost V 5 bases and J 0 bases, with 17 bases left between them. This CDR3 comprises 17 residues. Germline assignment: CDR1 SEHNR and CDR2 FQNEAQ (reference sequence). The CDR3 loop reads CASSTGQTGRSYNEQFF. CDR3 sequence (DNA): TGTGCCAGCAGCACTGGACAGACAGGACGCTCCTACAATGAGCAGTTCTTC.

The rearrangement links TRBV24-1 to TRBJ2-2; weak D call: TRBD2 (6 bases). This CDR3 is 12 amino acids long. V dropped 12 bases and J dropped 2 bases, with 9 bases sitting between them. Germline V gene data show CDR1 as KGHDR and CDR2 as SFDVKD. The CDR3 DNA follows: TGTGCCGCGGGGCCAAACACCGGGGAGCTGTTTTTT. It codes for CAAGPNTGELFF.

This clone was seen once. This sequence joins TRBV7-9 and TRBJ2-7; 12 bases align to TRBD2. Losses at the gene ends were 5 bases for V and 2 bases for J; bases not matched to a gene: 1. The CDR3 sequence is 14 residues long. Germline V gives CDR1 SEHNR, CDR2 FQNEAQ (reference sequence). The CDR3 DNA is TGTGCCAGCAGCCGACTAGCGGGAGCCTACGAGCAGTACTTC. It yields the protein CASSRLAGAYEQYF.

This clone has only one observation. The rearrangement uses TRBV19 and TRBJ2-5; TRBD2 is a possible D gene (5 bases). This CDR3 has 13 amino acids. Germline CDR1 and CDR2: LNHDA and SQIVND (reference sequence). The V gene lost 9 bases and the J gene lost 5 bases, with 16 bases spanning the gap. CDR3 amino acids: CASSSQSRETQYF. The CDR3 bases are TGTGCCAGCTCTAGCCAGTCTCGGGAGACCCAGTACTTC.

There are a few counts of this clone. CDR3 DNA sequence: TGTGCCAGCAGTGAGGGGGGGACTCAGCCCCAGCATTTT. Its protein is CASSEGGTQPQHF. The chain has TRBV2 and TRBJ1-5; D is possibly TRBD1 (5 bases). Per the germline V gene, CDR1 is SNHLY and CDR2 is FYNNEI. The CDR3 has 13 residues. V was clipped by 3 bases and J by 6 bases, with 9 bases between them.

This clone appeared a single time. V and J are TRBV30 and TRBJ2-5, with 8 bases aligning to TRBD2. With V trimmed by 0 bases and J by 5 bases, 11 bases remained unmatched. The V gene's germline CDR1 is GTSNPN and CDR2 SVGIG (reference sequence). The CDR3 spans 16 residues. Here the CDR3 DNA reads TGTGCCTGGAGTGTTACTAGCGGCTCCATGGGGGAGACCCAGTACTTC. This encodes CAWSVTSGSMGETQYF.

The V gene is TRBV19, the J gene TRBJ2-1, with TRBD2 matching over 11 bases. Germline V gene sequence: CDR1 LNHDA, CDR2 SQIVND (reference sequence). Unmatched junction bases numbered 3, after V lost 6 bases and J lost 8 bases. The CDR3 loop spans 13 amino acids. The CDR3 spells CASRVAGGHEQFF. The DNA of the CDR3 is TGTGCCAGTAGGGTAGCGGGGGGGCATGAGCAGTTCTTC.